Below are 19 T cell receptor beta chains sequenced from a single sample in a study of cytomegalovirus exposure and HLA in healthy donors. Vbeta (60) and Jbeta (13) primers were used in the PCR. Clones were sequenced by immunoSEQ multiplex PCR, and TCRdb holds only the in-frame ones, with some missing. The sample lists about 150,000 clones, 70% to 90% occurring once. The sequenced sample consisted of PBMCs. These receptors all stem from a male donor in good health and CMV-seronegative.

The chain links TRBV4-1 to TRBJ1-2; 10 bases fit TRBD1. Germline V gene sequence: CDR1 MGHRA, CDR2 YSYEKL. Losses at the gene ends were 3 bases for V and 3 bases for J; bases not matched to a gene: 1. This CDR3 spans 14 amino acids. CDR3 in amino acids: CASSHGQGDYGYTF. The DNA of the CDR3 is TGCGCCAGCAGCCATGGACAGGGGGACTATGGCTACACCTTC.

This chain joins TRBV5-1 and TRBJ2-1; 8 positions agree with TRBD2. Per germline, CDR1 SGHRS and CDR2 YFSETQ. The V segment lost 1 base and the J segment 4 bases; nucleotides outside the gene matches: 10. CDR3 length: 17 residues. CDR3 loop: CASSLSRGGNPYNEQFF. Written as DNA, the CDR3 is TGCGCCAGCAGCTTGTCACGCGGGGGGAATCCTTACAATGAGCAGTTCTTC. Full variable domain (rest looked up from reference TRBV5-1 and TRBJ2-1): KAGVTQTPRYLIKTRGQQVTLSCSPISGHRSVSWYQQTPGQGLQFLFEYFSETQRNKGNFPGRFSGRQFSNSRSEMNVSTLELGDSALYLCASSLSRGGNPYNEQFFGPGTRLTVL.

The sample holds a few counts of this clone. The rearrangement joins TRBV19 to TRBJ1-5, with no clear D. The V end was cut by 3 bases, the J end by 5 bases, with 8 bases between. This CDR3 has 13 residues. Germline CDR1 and CDR2: LNHDA and SQIVND (reference sequence). For the CDR3, the DNA is TGTGCCAGTAGTATTGGAGGGTATCAGCCCCAGCATTTT. Translated, it gives CASSIGGYQPQHF.

In the case of this clone: The sample carries other DNA sequences with the same CDR3. The rearrangement links TRBV20-1 to TRBJ2-5, with D uncertain. Germline CDR1 reads DFQATT; CDR2 reads SNEGSKA (reference sequence). The CDR3 contains 10 residues. The germline V and J ends were trimmed by 3 bases and 5 bases, with 4 bases remaining between them. CDR3 sequence (DNA): TGCAGTGCTAGCGTGGAGACCCAGTACTTC. Translating gives CSASVETQYF.

This clone showed up just a few times. The chain couples TRBV6-6 to TRBJ1-1; D gene unclear. The CDR3 totals 11 residues. Looked up from germline, CDR1 is MNHNY and CDR2 is SVGAGI (reference sequence). The V end was cut by 6 bases, the J end by 11 bases, with 13 bases between. Written as DNA, the CDR3 is TGTGCCAGCAGGTGGAGGGAGGCCGCTTTCTTT. It translates to CASRWREAAFF.

The V call is TRBV19, the J call TRBJ2-7, with TRBD1 identical over 9 bases. CDR3 size: 14 residues. The V and J ends lost 1 base and 5 bases, in that order; junction bases with no gene match: 3. The germline gives CDR1 LNHDA, CDR2 SQIVND (reference sequence). CDR3 DNA: TGTGCCAGTAGTATAGGAACAGGGGGCGACGAGCAGTACTTC. This translates into CASSIGTGGDEQYF. The variable domain in full, completed from reference TRBV19 and TRBJ2-7, reads DGGITQSPKYLFRKEGQNVTLSCEQNLNHDAMYWYRQDPGQGLRLIYYSQIVNDFQKGDIAEGYSVSREKKESFPLTVTSAQKNPTAFYLCASSIGTGGDEQYFGPGTRLTVT.

V gene TRBV29-1 combines with J gene TRBJ2-7; D possibly corresponds to TRBD1 (6 bases). Trimming removed 3 bases at V and 1 base at J, with 13 bases between. The germline V gene encodes CDR1 SQVTM and CDR2 ANQGSEA. The CDR3 loop spans 14 amino acids. Written as DNA, the CDR3 is TGCAGCGTTGACATACAGGGATCGTCCTACGAGCAGTACTTC. Its protein is CSVDIQGSSYEQYF.

The chain employs TRBV2 and TRBJ2-3; 14 positions match TRBD2. CDR1 and CDR2 from the germline V gene are SNHLY and FYNNEI. Trimming at V came to 6 bases and at J to 4 bases, leaving 3 bases not matched to a gene. This CDR3 comprises 15 residues. CDR3 nucleotides: TGTGCCAGCAGGACTAGCGGGAGGGGGGCAGATACGCAGTATTTT. Translation gives CASRTSGRGADTQYF.

The chain has TRBV29-1 and TRBJ1-2; D is uncertain. V lost 7 bases, J lost 8 bases, and 17 bases lay in between. The CDR3 has 12 amino acids. In germline, CDR1 is SQVTM, CDR2 ANQGSEA. DNA for the CDR3: TGCAGCGCCGACGACCTGGGCTCGGGCTACACCTTC. Protein sequence: CSADDLGSGYTF.

Comment on this clone: The sample carries other DNA sequences with the same CDR3. V is TRBV5-1 and J is TRBJ2-7; TRBD2 matches 9 bases. The CDR3 runs to 15 residues. CDR1 SGHRS and CDR2 YFSETQ come from the germline V gene. V lost 2 bases to trimming and J lost 1 base; unmatched junction nucleotides: 4. The chain's CDR3 is CASSLAGGGSYEQYF. CDR3 sequence (DNA): TGCGCCAGCAGCTTAGCGGGAGGAGGGTCCTACGAGCAGTACTTC.

There are a few counts of this clone. The rearrangement joins TRBV2 to TRBJ1-2, with 10 bases aligning to TRBD1. Trimming took 0 bases from V and 8 from J; bases not matched to a gene: 12. Germline V gene lookup returns CDR1 SNHLY and CDR2 FYNNEI. This CDR3 spans 17 amino acids. Here the CDR3 DNA reads TGTGCCAGCAGTGAAGCTACTACCGGGACAGGGGACCTCGGCTACACCTTC. Protein: CASSEATTGTGDLGYTF.

V usage is TRBV5-1 and J usage is TRBJ2-2; D might be TRBD1 (6 bases). Germline assignment: CDR1 SGHRS and CDR2 YFSETQ. The V gene lost 0 bases and the J gene lost 5 bases, with 14 bases spanning the gap. There are 16 residues in the CDR3. The CDR3 loop reads CASSLDLDRDTGELFF. DNA of the CDR3: TGCGCCAGCAGCTTGGATTTGGACAGAGATACCGGGGAGCTGTTTTTT. The full variable domain, its missing parts supplied by reference TRBV5-1 and TRBJ2-2, is KAGVTQTPRYLIKTRGQQVTLSCSPISGHRSVSWYQQTPGQGLQFLFEYFSETQRNKGNFPGRFSGRQFSNSRSEMNVSTLELGDSALYLCASSLDLDRDTGELFFGEGSRLTVL.

In DNA form, the CDR3 reads TGTGCCAGTAGTATAGATTCGGGGAGCAATCAGCCCCAGCATTTT. It yields the protein CASSIDSGSNQPQHF. This chain connects TRBV19 to TRBJ1-5; D is unresolved. The CDR3 has 15 amino acids. Trimming removed 0 bases at V and 1 base at J, with 7 bases between. Germline V gene lookup returns CDR1 LNHDA and CDR2 SQIVND (reference sequence).

This clone was seen only a few times. V is TRBV6-5 and J is TRBJ1-2; unclear D gene. The CDR3 spans 15 residues. V was pared by 3 bases and J by 4 bases, with 15 bases between. Germline assignment: CDR1 MNHEY and CDR2 SVGAGI. CDR3 in amino acids: CASSYSPGGGYGYTF. CDR3 bases: TGTGCCAGCAGTTATTCCCCTGGAGGCGGCTATGGCTACACCTTC.

This chain connects TRBV6-4 to TRBJ2-3; 11 bases match TRBD2. CDR3 length: 15 amino acids. V shed 6 bases, J shed 3 bases, and the junction held 5 bases outside the gene matches. Germline V CDR1 and CDR2: MRHNA, SNTAGT. The CDR3 DNA is TGTGCCAGCAGACTCACTAGCGGGAGTACAGATACGCAGTATTTT. As protein: CASRLTSGSTDTQYF.

The chain couples TRBV6-5 to TRBJ2-3; no clear D gene. The CDR3 totals 15 residues. Trimming removed 2 bases from V and 7 bases from J, with 16 bases in between. Germline V gene data show CDR1 as MNHEY and CDR2 as SVGAGI. This CDR3 reads CASSYTDPRAHTQYF. In DNA form, the CDR3 reads TGTGCCAGCAGTTACACCGATCCCCGCGCTCATACGCAGTATTTT.

The genes are TRBV9 and TRBJ2-3, with 13 bases that match TRBD2. Per the germline V gene, CDR1 is SGDLS and CDR2 is YYNGEE. The V gene end was trimmed by 2 bases and the J gene end by 2 bases; junction bases not matched to a gene: 5. The CDR3 covers 17 residues. Here the CDR3 reads CASSVTSGGAFTDTQYF. The CDR3 DNA sequence: TGTGCCAGCAGCGTTACTAGCGGGGGGGCTTTCACAGATACGCAGTATTTT.

V is TRBV4-1 and J is TRBJ2-1; D is possibly TRBD2 (6 bases). CDR3 length: 18 residues. Trimming removed 1 base from V and 0 bases from J, with 16 bases in between. Germline V CDR1 and CDR2: MGHRA, YSYEKL. In nucleotides, the CDR3 is TGCGCCAGCAGCCAAGTTTTGGGCGAGCGGGTCTCCTACAATGAGCAGTTCTTC. The encoded protein is CASSQVLGERVSYNEQFF.

The genes are TRBV11-3 and TRBJ2-3; tentatively, D is TRBD2 (5 bases). V was cut by 1 base and J by 2 bases, with 10 bases left in between. CDR3 length equals 15 residues. Germline assignment: CDR1 SGHNT and CDR2 YENEEA. CDR3 nucleotide sequence: TGTGCCAGCAGCTTAGGCCTAGCAGACACAGATACGCAGTATTTT. Its translation: CASSLGLADTDTQYF.